The source of this TCR beta chain is a study of beta chain features in type 1 diabetes. Study details: The samples had 100 million to 140 million sorted cells examined in all. Study conclusions and caveats: In all four CD4+ subsets, TCRB CDR3 length was significantly, moderately reduced in type 1 diabetes. It was among patients, rather than healthy donors, that naive, central memory and Treg TCRB repertoires appeared more similar.

Turning to this clone: Its antigen is unidentified.

Expressed TCRB transcripts were sequenced, since all the RNA that had been isolated was reverse transcribed. Using immunoSEQ multiplex PCR, the repertoire was profiled, and TCRdb retains in-frame clones only, with some absent. The profile shows under 95,000 clones, approximately 32% of them singletons. The sequenced sample consisted of stem cell memory CD4+ T cells from blood. The TCR originated in a woman aged 18 to 35 in good health.

This CDR3 reads CASSQAALDNEQFF. The CDR3 nucleotides read TGTGCCAGCAGCCAAGCAGCGTTAGACAATGAGCAGTTCTTC. J is TRBJ2-1 and V is TRBV14; D is unclear. CDR3 length: 14 amino acids. V lost 1 base and J 5 bases, leaving 9 bases between the germline ends. The germline V gene encodes CDR1 SGHDN and CDR2 FVKESK.